Below are 31 T cell receptor beta chains sequenced from a single sample in a study of T cells after yellow fever vaccination. TCRdb called the 5' RACE reads again in MiXCR, with one record for every CDR3 protein. The top ten clones hold about 40% of a sample with approximately 150,000 distinct CDR3 sequences, roughly 8.8% of them seen once. Sequencing used CD8+ T cells sorted from PBMCs, obtained 45 days after the yellow fever booster vaccination. The receptors stem from a man between 18 and 35 years old who received the YFV17D yellow fever vaccine.

This chain joins TRBV27 and TRBJ2-3, with 10 bases identical to TRBD1. In germline, CDR1 is MNHEY, CDR2 SMNVEV (reference sequence). This CDR3 contains 16 residues. V was pared by 5 bases and J by 6 bases, with 11 bases of the junction left unmatched. As DNA, the CDR3 is TGTGCCAGCAGTACTACTCGACAGGGGGCATGGGATACGCAGTATTTT. Translation gives CASSTTRQGAWDTQYF.

This clonotype was recorded at least ten times. The rearrangement uses TRBV11-1 and TRBJ2-5; TRBD1 might be the D (6 bases). Trimming removed 2 bases from V and 5 bases from J, with 12 bases in between. The CDR3 sequence is 14 residues long. Germline V gives CDR1 SGHAT, CDR2 FQDESV (reference sequence). The CDR3 sequence is CASSLKTGFETQYF. CDR3 nucleotide sequence: TGTGCCAGCAGCTTAAAAACAGGGTTTGAGACCCAGTACTTC.

This clonotype appeared a few times. The genes are TRBV4-1 and TRBJ1-1; D is unresolved. The V and J ends lost 0 bases and 3 bases respectively, with 17 bases between them. This CDR3 is built from 17 residues. Per germline, CDR1 MGHRA and CDR2 YSYEKL. The CDR3 is CASSQEETFSSYTEAFF. Here the CDR3 DNA reads TGCGCCAGCAGCCAAGAAGAAACTTTCTCGTCCTACACTGAAGCTTTCTTT.

This clonotype was seen only a few times. The genes are TRBV3-1 and TRBJ2-2, with TRBD1 matching 7 bases. The CDR3 has 15 residues. J gave up 6 bases and V 1 base, and 5 bases lay outside the gene matches. CDR1 is LGHDT, CDR2 YNNKEL, per germline (reference sequence). The CDR3 nucleotides read TGTGCCAGCAGCCAAGGACAGGGAGAGGCCGGGGAGCTGTTTTTT. Its protein product is CASSQGQGEAGELFF.

The genes are TRBV7-9 and TRBJ1-2; D remains ambiguous. CDR1 and CDR2 from the germline V gene are SEHNR and FQNEAQ (reference sequence). This CDR3 is built from 14 residues. The V end lost 1 base, the J end lost 2 bases, and 8 bases lay between the germline ends. The CDR3 bases are TGTGCCAGCAGCTTAGTTGGCAGGAACTATGGCTACACCTTC. Encoded protein: CASSLVGRNYGYTF.

J is TRBJ1-1 and V is TRBV15; D gene unclear. Between the trimmed V and J ends, which lost 0 bases and 6 bases, there was a span of 11 bases. The CDR3 consists of 14 residues. Germline lookup yields CDR1 LNHNV and CDR2 YYDKDF (reference sequence). CDR3 residues: CATSRDRAYSEAFF. The CDR3 DNA reads as TGTGCCACCAGCAGAGATCGGGCGTATTCTGAAGCTTTCTTT. The variable domain in full, completed from reference TRBV15 and TRBJ1-1, reads DAMVIQNPRYQVTQFGKPVTLSCSQTLNHNVMYWYQQKSSQAPKLLFHYYDKDFNNEADTPDNFQSRRPNTSFCFLDIRSPGLGDTAMYLCATSRDRAYSEAFFGQGTRLTVV.

There are a few counts of this clonotype. The J gene is TRBJ2-2, the V gene TRBV7-9, with D unclear. CDR1 SEHNR and CDR2 FQNEAQ come from the germline V gene (reference sequence). CDR3 length: 12 residues. Trimming left V 5 bases short and J 6 bases short, with 7 bases between. The CDR3 DNA is TGTGCCAGCAGCCCCGCCCCCGGGGAGCTGTTTTTT. Amino acids: CASSPAPGELFF.

This clonotype was recorded a few times. V usage is TRBV6-6 and J usage is TRBJ1-1; possibly TRBD1 for D (6 bases). The germline gives CDR1 MNHNY, CDR2 SVGAGI (reference sequence). V was clipped by 7 bases and J by 0 bases, with 9 bases between them. CDR3 size: 13 residues. The CDR3 region has the DNA TGTGCCAGCACCCGGACAGTGAACACTGAAGCTTTCTTT. Its translation is CASTRTVNTEAFF.

V is TRBV4-1 and J is TRBJ1-1; D remains ambiguous. The CDR3 length is 14 residues. Germline V gene sequence: CDR1 MGHRA, CDR2 YSYEKL. The V gene lost 6 bases and the J gene lost 1 base, with 12 bases spanning the gap. The CDR3 sequence is CASRPQLGNTEAFF. Written as DNA, the CDR3 is TGCGCCAGCAGACCTCAATTAGGGAACACTGAAGCTTTCTTT.

The gene calls are TRBV27 and TRBJ2-4, with a tentative D call TRBD2 (6 bases). V dropped 5 bases and J dropped 0 bases, with 11 bases sitting between them. CDR1 is MNHEY and CDR2 is SMNVEV in the germline V gene (reference sequence). This CDR3 has 15 residues. The CDR3 DNA reads as TGTGCCAGCAGTCCCGGGACTGTAGCCAAAAACATTCAGTACTTC. As protein: CASSPGTVAKNIQYF.

CDR3 nucleotides: TGTGCCACTCAACGGACCTCTCCCTACGAGCAGTACTTC. As protein: CATQRTSPYEQYF. V and J are TRBV2 and TRBJ2-7; no clear D gene. This CDR3 has 13 residues. Germline CDR1 SNHLY, CDR2 FYNNEI. The V gene lost 10 bases and the J gene lost 2 bases, with 15 bases spanning the gap.

The V call is TRBV4-1, the J call TRBJ1-5; 9 bases line up with TRBD1. The V and J ends lost 4 bases and 0 bases, in that order; junction bases with no gene match: 7. This CDR3 spans 17 amino acids. Germline V gives CDR1 MGHRA, CDR2 YSYEKL. The CDR3 DNA is TGCGCCAGCAGCCGCGGGACAGGGTCATATAGCAATCAGCCCCAGCATTTT. This encodes CASSRGTGSYSNQPQHF.

This clonotype occurred a few times. V gene TRBV7-2 combines with J gene TRBJ2-4; 12 bases map to TRBD2. There are 16 residues in the CDR3. Germline V lookup: CDR1 SGHTA, CDR2 FQGNSA. Trimming at V came to 5 bases and at J to 1 base, leaving 3 bases not matched to a gene. The CDR3 loop is CASSPSGGAAKNIQYF. Here the CDR3 DNA reads TGTGCCAGCAGCCCTAGCGGGGGGGCGGCCAAAAACATTCAGTACTTC.

The chain employs TRBV9 and TRBJ2-6; TRBD1 agrees at 9 bases. Germline CDR1 and CDR2: SGDLS and YYNGEE. Trimming removed 4 bases from V and 2 bases from J; junction bases left unmatched: 10. The CDR3 is 18 amino acids. In DNA form, the CDR3 reads TGTGCCAGCAGCCCACAGTCCCGGGACAGGGCTGGGGCCAACGTCCTGACTTTC. Its translation is CASSPQSRDRAGANVLTF.

The rearrangement joins TRBV7-8 to TRBJ2-2; the match to TRBD2 covers 9 bases. Germline V gene lookup returns CDR1 SGHVS and CDR2 FQNEAQ. V gave up 3 bases and J gave up 4 bases; unmatched junction bases: 6. This CDR3 spans 16 amino acids. The CDR3 loop is CASSFGLAGPTGELFF. The DNA for the CDR3 is TGTGCCAGCAGCTTCGGGCTAGCGGGGCCCACCGGGGAGCTGTTTTTT.

This clonotype was detected many times. The chain employs TRBV4-3 and TRBJ2-2, with 10 bases lining up with TRBD2. Per the germline V gene, CDR1 is LGHNA and CDR2 is YSLEER. V gave up 4 bases and J gave up 1 base; unmatched junction bases: 6. The CDR3 totals 17 residues. The CDR3 loop is CASSRERGGLNTGELFF. In nucleotides, the CDR3 is TGCGCCAGCAGCCGAGAGCGGGGGGGCTTGAACACCGGGGAGCTGTTTTTT.

The V and J genes are TRBV3-1 and TRBJ1-6; perhaps TRBD1 as D (5 bases). Germline V gives CDR1 LGHDT, CDR2 YNNKEL (reference sequence). V was pared by 1 base and J by 3 bases, with 13 bases between. There are 17 residues in the CDR3. The CDR3 bases are TGTGCCAGCAGCCAAGCACCCGGGGGTGGCTATAATTCACCCCTCCACTTT. Its protein is CASSQAPGGGYNSPLHF.

The chain combines TRBV2 with TRBJ2-1; the D call may be TRBD1 or TRBD2 (6 bases each). The germline V gene encodes CDR1 SNHLY and CDR2 FYNNEI. This CDR3 is built from 15 residues. Trimming removed 7 bases from V and 2 bases from J, with 15 bases in between. The CDR3 spells CASTPGGTPYNEQFF. CDR3 DNA: TGTGCCAGCACCCCTGGGGGGACACCCTACAATGAGCAGTTCTTC.

In its sample, this clonotype was seen a few times. The chain's CDR3 is CASSKAGASDEQFF. CDR3 sequence (DNA): TGTGCCAGTAGTAAAGCGGGGGCAAGCGATGAGCAGTTCTTC. The chain uses TRBV19 and TRBJ2-1, with 8 bases fitting TRBD2. The V gene end was trimmed by 4 bases and the J gene end by 8 bases; junction bases not matched to a gene: 7. Germline V gene lookup returns CDR1 LNHDA and CDR2 SQIVND (reference sequence). The CDR3 has 14 residues. Variable domain in full (rest from reference TRBV19 and TRBJ2-1): DGGITQSPKYLFRKEGQNVTLSCEQNLNHDAMYWYRQDPGQGLRLIYYSQIVNDFQKGDIAEGYSVSREKKESFPLTVTSAQKNPTAFYLCASSKAGASDEQFFGPGTRLTVL.

This rearrangement joins TRBV6-2 or TRBV6-3 to TRBJ1-1; TRBD1 might be the D (5 bases). Trimming shortened V by 6 bases and J by 1 base, and 15 bases separated the two germline ends. This CDR3 is 15 amino acids long. Germline CDR1 reads MNHEY; CDR2 reads SVGEGT. The CDR3 loop is CASSLSGLGNTEAFF. CDR3 in DNA: TGTGCCAGCAGCCTCTCAGGGTTGGGGAACACTGAAGCTTTCTTT.

The rearrangement uses TRBV27 and TRBJ1-1; D perhaps matches TRBD1 (5 bases). Trimming left V 3 bases short and J 6 bases short, with 11 bases between. Per germline, CDR1 MNHEY and CDR2 SMNVEV (reference sequence). The CDR3 has 13 residues. The CDR3: CASSFSRDAEAFF. The CDR3 DNA reads TGTGCCAGCAGTTTCTCCAGGGACGCTGAAGCTTTCTTT.

This chain joins TRBV28 and TRBJ2-3; 10 bases fit TRBD2. The CDR3 runs 17 residues. In germline, CDR1 is MDHEN, CDR2 SYDVKM. Germline trimming cut 3 bases from V and 2 bases from J; bases unmatched to any gene: 8. In nucleotides, the CDR3 is TGTGCCAGCAGTTTTTCCCCTAGCGGGGGTTACACAGATACGCAGTATTTT. This sequence encodes CASSFSPSGGYTDTQYF.

This clonotype occurred a few times. The J gene is TRBJ2-1, the V gene TRBV6-5; 9 bases align to TRBD2. Trimming cost V 2 bases and J 6 bases; bases outside gene matches: 8. CDR1 MNHEY and CDR2 SVGAGI come from the germline V gene. The CDR3 has 16 amino acids. DNA for the CDR3: TGTGCCAGCAGTTACCTGGCGGGGGGGCCAGCCAATGAGCAGTTCTTC. Amino acid sequence: CASSYLAGGPANEQFF.

The V call is TRBV7-2, the J call TRBJ1-6, with D possibly matching TRBD1 (6 bases). This CDR3 contains 14 residues. V lost 5 bases to trimming and J lost 7 bases, with 12 bases between them. Germline-derived CDR1 and CDR2 are SGHTA and FQGNSA. The CDR3 DNA reads as TGTGCCAGCAGCGCAGACAGGAAGAATTCACCCCTCCACTTT. It translates to CASSADRKNSPLHF. Supplemented by reference TRBV7-2 and TRBJ1-6, the full variable domain reads GAGVSQSPSNKVTEKGKDVELRCDPISGHTALYWYRQSLGQGLEFLIYFQGNSAPDKSGLPSDRFSAERTGGSVSTLTIQRTQQEDSAVYLCASSADRKNSPLHFGNGTRLTVT.

V and J are TRBV6-5 and TRBJ2-3; TRBD2 matches at 7 bases. J was trimmed by 1 base and V by 2 bases; bases with no gene match: 3. This CDR3 is built from 15 residues. Germline V gene lookup returns CDR1 MNHEY and CDR2 SVGAGI. The CDR3 loop is CASSYESGGTDTQYF. The CDR3 DNA follows: TGTGCCAGCAGTTACGAGAGCGGGGGCACAGATACGCAGTATTTT.

This clonotype was counted between two and nine times. The V and J genes are TRBV11-2 and TRBJ2-5; TRBD1 matches at 9 bases. Trimming removed 5 bases from V and 4 bases from J; junction bases left unmatched: 8. CDR1 and CDR2 from the germline V gene are SGHAT and FQNNGV. There are 15 residues in the CDR3. The DNA for the CDR3 is TGTGCCAGCAGCATCCATACGGGACAGGGAGAGACCCAGTACTTC. Translation gives CASSIHTGQGETQYF.

The gene calls are TRBV5-5 and TRBJ1-1; D not certain. The CDR3 spans 16 residues. Germline-derived CDR1 and CDR2 are SGHKS and YYEKEE (reference sequence). Trimming stripped 1 base from V and 0 bases from J, with 13 bases between. CDR3 sequence: CASSLREGRMNTEAFF. The CDR3 DNA reads as TGTGCCAGCAGCTTGCGAGAAGGGAGAATGAACACTGAAGCTTTCTTT.

The V gene is TRBV7-9, the J gene TRBJ2-5; TRBD2 matches 8 bases. The CDR3 runs 15 residues. The germline gives CDR1 SEHNR, CDR2 FQNEAQ (reference sequence). J lost 5 bases, V lost 1 base, and 6 bases had no gene match. The CDR3 protein is CASSLVQRGLETQYF. For the CDR3, the DNA is TGTGCCAGCAGCTTAGTCCAGCGGGGGTTGGAGACCCAGTACTTC.

The rearrangement joins TRBV6-2 or TRBV6-3 to TRBJ2-2; D gene uncertain. Trimming left V 7 bases short and J 9 bases short, with 9 bases between. The germline CDR1 and CDR2 sequences are MNHEY and SVGEGT. CDR3 length equals 11 residues. DNA of the CDR3: TGTGCCAGCACCCCAGGCAGGGAGCTGTTTTTT. Protein product: CASTPGRELFF.

With regard to this clonotype: Relative to the germline gene, one junction end is altered; a read error may explain this. The rearrangement links TRBV6-6 to TRBJ2-5, with TRBD2 matching 8 bases. This CDR3 comprises 17 residues. The germline V gene encodes CDR1 MNHNY and CDR2 SVGAGI (reference sequence). The CDR3 spells CDSSYSRAGVYQETQYF. The CDR3 DNA is TGTGACAGCAGTTACTCGAGAGCGGGGGTCTACCAAGAGACCCAGTACTTC.

There are a few counts of this clonotype. The rearrangement joins TRBV20-1 to TRBJ2-1; TRBD2 aligns across 8 bases. This CDR3 contains 12 residues. CDR1 is DFQATT and CDR2 is SNEGSKA in the germline V gene (reference sequence). V was clipped by 3 bases and J by 7 bases; unmatched bases: 2. The CDR3 here is CSASTGGNEQFF. CDR3 in DNA: TGCAGTGCTAGTACGGGAGGGAATGAGCAGTTCTTC.